These 24 T cell receptor beta chains were all obtained from the same sample, sequenced in a study of control samples from healthy donors and cancer patients. Produced via immunoSEQ multiplex PCR; TCRdb's table is partial and in-frame only. The profile covers tens of thousands of clones, with roughly 91% appearing a single time and around 5.8% taken by the ten largest. Sequences were obtained from blood. The receptors stem from a man aged 45-60 years in good health.

This clone was recorded once. This chain links TRBV6-5 with TRBJ1-5; 9 bases match TRBD1. This CDR3 is built from 15 residues. J lost 6 bases, V lost 6 bases, and 9 bases had no gene match. The germline CDR1 and CDR2 sequences are MNHEY and SVGAGI. This chain's CDR3 is CASRLLGTGSQPQHF. CDR3 DNA: TGTGCCAGCAGATTGCTAGGGACAGGGAGTCAGCCCCAGCATTTT.

The chain combines TRBV27 with TRBJ2-1, with a tentative D call TRBD2 (7 bases). CDR1 MNHEY and CDR2 SMNVEV come from the germline V gene (reference sequence). V was shortened by 3 bases and J by 3 bases, with 12 bases between the two germline ends. CDR3 length: 15 amino acids. The CDR3 coding sequence is TGTGCCAGCAGTTTGGGGGGGCCAATCTACAATGAGCAGTTCTTC. It yields the protein CASSLGGPIYNEQFF.

The CDR3 DNA reads as TGTGCCAGCACCCAGGATGGAGATCAGCCCCAGCATTTT. It specifies CASTQDGDQPQHF. The chain combines TRBV12-3 or TRBV12-4 with TRBJ1-5; D unclear. This CDR3 comprises 13 residues. Trimming shortened V by 7 bases and J by 5 bases, and 12 bases separated the two germline ends.

J is TRBJ2-2 and V is TRBV7-8, with D hard to call. This CDR3 contains 15 residues. V dropped 1 base and J dropped 1 base, with 7 bases sitting between them. Germline V gene data show CDR1 as SGHVS and CDR2 as FQNEAQ. In nucleotides, the CDR3 is TGTGCCAGCAGCTTAGTACAACAGAACACCGGGGAGCTGTTTTTT. This translates into CASSLVQQNTGELFF.

The rearrangement joins TRBV2 to TRBJ2-1; D might be TRBD1 (5 bases). This CDR3 is built from 12 residues. Trimming cost V 5 bases and J 13 bases, with 15 bases left between them. Germline CDR1 and CDR2: SNHLY and FYNNEI. CDR3 coding DNA: TGTGCCAGCAGTCCCAGGGTTGGGGTTCAGTTCTTC. Amino acids: CASSPRVGVQFF. Variable domain in full (rest from reference TRBV2 and TRBJ2-1): EPEVTQTPSHQVTQMGQEVILRCVPISNHLYFYWYRQILGQKVEFLVSFYNNEISEKSEIFDDQFSVERPDGSNFTLKIRSTKLEDSAMYFCASSPRVGVQFFGPGTRLTVL.

This clone appeared once. J is TRBJ2-5 and V is TRBV15, with 11 bases fitting TRBD2. The length of the CDR3 is 16 residues. Losses at the gene ends were 0 bases for V and 5 bases for J; bases not matched to a gene: 5. Germline loops: CDR1 LNHNV, CDR2 YYDKDF (reference sequence). The CDR3 is CATSRDYTSGGETQYF. DNA of the CDR3: TGTGCCACCAGCAGAGATTATACTAGCGGGGGTGAGACCCAGTACTTC. The full variable domain, its missing parts supplied by reference TRBV15 and TRBJ2-5, is DAMVIQNPRYQVTQFGKPVTLSCSQTLNHNVMYWYQQKSSQAPKLLFHYYDKDFNNEADTPDNFQSRRPNTSFCFLDIRSPGLGDTAMYLCATSRDYTSGGETQYFGPGTRLLVL.

DNA for the CDR3: TGTGCCAGCAGCCCCGAGGGAGGGGCTAATGATGAAAAACTGTTTTTT. Its translation: CASSPEGGANDEKLFF. The chain employs TRBV7-9 and TRBJ1-4; TRBD1 is a possible D gene (5 bases). Per germline, CDR1 SEHNR and CDR2 FQNEAQ (reference sequence). This CDR3 is built from 16 residues. With 5 bases removed from V and 6 bases from J, the gap between germline ends came to 19 bases.

V and J are TRBV11-3 and TRBJ2-3, with TRBD2 identical over 7 bases. Per the germline V gene, CDR1 is SGHNT and CDR2 is YENEEA. The CDR3 is 16 residues long. V trimming: 5 bases; J trimming: 0 bases; junction bases outside the gene matches: 8. DNA for the CDR3: TGTGCCAGCAGCACAAACAAGCGGGGAAGCACAGATACGCAGTATTTT. As protein: CASSTNKRGSTDTQYF.

This clone appeared a few times. The gene calls are TRBV10-3 and TRBJ1-1, with 7 nucleotides matching TRBD1. V dropped 6 bases and J dropped 5; count of bases not matched to a gene: 6. Germline values: CDR1 ENHRY, CDR2 SYGVKD. The CDR3 loop spans 13 amino acids. The CDR3 sequence: CAIRAGGGTEAFF. CDR3 DNA sequence: TGTGCCATCAGAGCAGGGGGTGGGACTGAAGCTTTCTTT.

This clone was observed a single time. The chain has TRBV19 and TRBJ1-3; no definite D call. V gave up 3 bases and J gave up 2 bases, with 11 bases separating them. Looked up from germline, CDR1 is LNHDA and CDR2 is SQIVND (reference sequence). The CDR3 consists of 15 residues. The CDR3 reads CASSMRGSPGNTIYF. The CDR3 DNA sequence: TGTGCCAGTAGTATGCGCGGAAGCCCTGGAAACACCATATATTTT. Full variable domain (rest looked up from reference TRBV19 and TRBJ1-3): DGGITQSPKYLFRKEGQNVTLSCEQNLNHDAMYWYRQDPGQGLRLIYYSQIVNDFQKGDIAEGYSVSREKKESFPLTVTSAQKNPTAFYLCASSMRGSPGNTIYFGEGSWLTVV.

The genes are TRBV3-1 (or the pseudogene TRBV3-2) and TRBJ2-1; TRBD2 matches 8 bases. Germline loops: CDR1 LGHDT, CDR2 YNNKEL (reference sequence). This CDR3 contains 15 residues. With V trimmed by 6 bases and J by 10 bases, 14 bases remained unmatched. CDR3 in amino acids: CASRKSGTSNKEQFF. Here the CDR3 DNA reads TGTGCCAGCAGAAAGTCTGGGACTAGTAATAAAGAGCAGTTCTTC.

This chain links TRBV6-4 with TRBJ2-7; 7 nucleotides line up with TRBD2. Trimming at V came to 3 bases and at J to 1 base, leaving 3 bases not matched to a gene. The germline CDR1 and CDR2 sequences are MRHNA and SNTAGT. CDR3 length: 14 amino acids. This chain's CDR3 is CASSESGGSYEQYF. The CDR3 DNA reads TGTGCCAGCAGTGAGTCGGGAGGTTCCTACGAGCAGTACTTC.

The chain links TRBV30 to TRBJ1-1; 8 bases map to TRBD1. The V segment lost 2 bases and the J segment 7 bases; nucleotides outside the gene matches: 6. This CDR3 is built from 13 residues. CDR1 GTSNPN and CDR2 SVGIG come from the germline V gene (reference sequence). CDR3 DNA: TGTGCCTGGAGTATCAGGGGGCTACTTGAAGCTTTCTTT. Protein: CAWSIRGLLEAFF. Using reference TRBV30 and TRBJ1-1 for the parts outside the CDR3, the full variable domain is SQTIHQWPATLVQPVGSPLSLECTVEGTSNPNLYWYRQAAGRGLQLLFYSVGIGQISSEVPQNLSASRPQDRQFILSSKKLLLSDSGFYLCAWSIRGLLEAFFGQGTRLTVV.

The chain joins TRBV27 to TRBJ1-2; D remains unclear. The germline V gene encodes CDR1 MNHEY and CDR2 SMNVEV (reference sequence). Trimming shortened V by 3 bases and J by 6 bases, and 11 bases separated the two germline ends. The CDR3 length is 13 residues. Written as DNA, the CDR3 is TGTGCCAGCAGTTTTGCCGGAACGAATGGCTACACCTTC. It specifies CASSFAGTNGYTF.

This clone was observed a handful of times. The same CDR3 is also encoded by other DNA sequences in this sample. V is TRBV6-5 and J is TRBJ2-2, with unresolved D. Germline values: CDR1 MNHEY, CDR2 SVGAGI. The V and J ends lost 5 bases and 4 bases respectively, with 5 bases between them. The CDR3 runs 12 residues. CDR3 nucleotides: TGTGCCAGCAGTAAGACCACCGGGGAGCTGTTTTTT. Translation gives CASSKTTGELFF.

The CDR3 sequence is CASSTDRSRNEQYF. In DNA, the CDR3 is TGTGCCAGCAGCACGGACCGCTCTCGCAACGAGCAGTACTTC. This chain joins TRBV11-3 and TRBJ2-7; D gene ambiguous. V was pared by 5 bases and J by 5 bases, with 16 bases between. Germline CDR1 is SGHNT and CDR2 is YENEEA. The length of the CDR3 is 14 residues.

This clone was seen only once. The chain carries TRBV11-3 and TRBJ2-1; D perhaps matches TRBD2 (5 bases). The germline V and J ends were trimmed by 1 base and 3 bases, with 10 bases remaining between them. The CDR3 extends over 15 amino acids. Looked up from germline, CDR1 is SGHNT and CDR2 is YENEEA. DNA for the CDR3: TGTGCCAGCAGCTTAGCTAGCTCTGGCTACAATGAGCAGTTCTTC. This encodes CASSLASSGYNEQFF.

The rearrangement uses TRBV6-5 and TRBJ1-3; D unresolved. V was shortened by 6 bases and J by 2 bases, with 14 bases between the two germline ends. CDR1 is MNHEY and CDR2 is SVGAGI in the germline V gene. CDR3 length: 15 amino acids. The CDR3 protein is CASRARGNTGNTIYF. CDR3 DNA sequence: TGTGCCAGCAGGGCCAGAGGGAACACTGGAAACACCATATATTTT.

The V call is TRBV9, the J call TRBJ2-2, with 9 bases that match TRBD1. V trimming: 1 base; J trimming: 6 bases; junction bases outside the gene matches: 7. This CDR3 is built from 16 residues. Germline-derived CDR1 and CDR2 are SGDLS and YYNGEE. The DNA for the CDR3 is TGTGCCAGCAGCGTACGGGACAGGGTGCAGGCCGGGGAGCTGTTTTTT. This sequence encodes CASSVRDRVQAGELFF.

The chain has TRBV30 and TRBJ1-2; D is perhaps TRBD1 (5 bases). CDR3 length equals 13 residues. The V gene's germline CDR1 is GTSNPN and CDR2 SVGIG (reference sequence). V was shortened by 8 bases and J by 2 bases, with 15 bases between the two germline ends. DNA for the CDR3: TGTGCCGGGCAGGGACGTGCCAACTATGGCTACACCTTC. It translates to CAGQGRANYGYTF. Full variable domain (remainder filled in from reference TRBV30 and TRBJ1-2): SQTIHQWPATLVQPVGSPLSLECTVEGTSNPNLYWYRQAAGRGLQLLFYSVGIGQISSEVPQNLSASRPQDRQFILSSKKLLLSDSGFYLCAGQGRANYGYTFGSGTRLTVV.

The rearrangement links TRBV4-1 to TRBJ1-5; D remains ambiguous. The CDR3 runs 13 residues. V lost 2 bases to trimming and J lost 3 bases, with 5 bases between them. Germline lookup yields CDR1 MGHRA and CDR2 YSYEKL. Here the CDR3 DNA reads TGCGCCAGCAGCCAACTAGTCAATCAGCCCCAGCATTTT. Its protein is CASSQLVNQPQHF.

Remarks on this clone: Its ends do not fully match the called genes, so a read error is possible. The chain carries TRBV7-7 and TRBJ2-5; 10 nucleotides line up with TRBD1. The germline V gene encodes CDR1 SSHAT and CDR2 FNYEAQ (reference sequence). The CDR3 has 15 residues. CDR3 residues: CASSSGQGGRETQYF. CDR3 DNA: TGTGCTAGCAGCTCCGGACAGGGGGGCAGGGAGACCCAGTACTTC.

The CDR3 loop reads CASSLTGTANSPLHF. The DNA for the CDR3 is TGTGCCAGCAGCTTGACCGGGACGGCTAATTCACCCCTCCACTTT. The chain has TRBV7-9 and TRBJ1-6; TRBD1 might be the D (5 bases). The CDR3 runs 15 residues. V was pared by 3 bases and J by 6 bases, with 12 bases between. Germline V gene sequence: CDR1 SEHNR, CDR2 FQNEAQ (reference sequence).

Only a few counts were recorded for this clone. CDR3 in amino acids: CASSAYGQGRNTGELFF. The CDR3 DNA sequence: TGTGCCAGCAGTGCCTACGGACAGGGGAGGAACACCGGGGAGCTGTTTTTT. The chain has TRBV2 and TRBJ2-2; 9 nucleotides align to TRBD1. Trimming cost V 4 bases and J 1 base; bases outside gene matches: 7. Germline assignment: CDR1 SNHLY and CDR2 FYNNEI. The CDR3 has 17 amino acids.